This section outlines one T cell receptor (beta chain) sequence together with its context. Its antigen is undetermined. CDR1 and CDR2 from the germline V gene are LGHNA and YSLEER. Trimming took 0 bases from V and 0 from J, leaving 14 bases between them. The CDR3 runs 17 residues. Every contributor of samples was a Caucasian grown-up residing in Nashville, Tennessee. Researchers partitioned CD4+ cells into CD45RA+ naive and CD45RA-negative memory subsets. The data were taken from a study of shared clonotypes between healthy human individuals. Study context: CD4 naive and memory got three plates each, CD8 naive two, CD8 memory one.

This table comes from immunoSEQ multiplex PCR, and its TCRdb copy is limited to in-frame clones, with some not included. The table includes some 2,000,000 clones, approximately 96% detected once. Study-level findings and limits: Generally, naive subsets came out with larger estimated richness than memory subsets.

The sequencing input was naive CD4+ T cells sorted from blood. The subset was: CD45RA+ positively selected. V and J are TRBV4-3 and TRBJ1-1; TRBD1 is a possible D gene (6 bases). This receptor was obtained from a man aged 18 to 35 in good health. CDR3 DNA sequence: TGCGCCAGCAGCCAAGATCTTGCAGGGGCGCTGAACACTGAAGCTTTCTTT. Translation gives CASSQDLAGALNTEAFF.